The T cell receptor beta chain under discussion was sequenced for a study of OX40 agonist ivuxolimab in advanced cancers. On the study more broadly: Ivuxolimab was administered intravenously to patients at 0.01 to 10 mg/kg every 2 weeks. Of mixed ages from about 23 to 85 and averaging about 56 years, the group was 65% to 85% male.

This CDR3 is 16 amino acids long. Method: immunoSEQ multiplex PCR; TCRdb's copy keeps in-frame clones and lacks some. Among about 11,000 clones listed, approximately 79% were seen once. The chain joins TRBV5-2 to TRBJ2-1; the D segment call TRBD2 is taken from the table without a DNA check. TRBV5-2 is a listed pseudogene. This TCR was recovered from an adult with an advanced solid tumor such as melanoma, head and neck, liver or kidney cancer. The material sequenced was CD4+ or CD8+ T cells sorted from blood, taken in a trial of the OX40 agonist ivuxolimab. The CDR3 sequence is CASSSGGTSVYNEQFF. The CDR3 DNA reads TGTGCCAGCAGCTCCGGTGGAACTAGCGTATACAATGAGCAGTTCTTC.